The present entry profiles one T cell receptor beta chain with its context. This sample was included in a study of shared clonotypes between healthy human individuals. Clones were read by immunoSEQ multiplex PCR, and TCRdb kept only the in-frame ones, dropping some. The sample holds around 500,000 clones, 76% seen once. Germline lookup yields CDR1 SGHVS and CDR2 FNYEAQ. The V gene lost 0 bases and the J gene lost 8 bases, with 11 bases spanning the gap. This CDR3 region has 14 residues. The origin of this receptor is a middle-aged woman in good health. Some clones in this sample may be carry-over from other donors' samples. The chain uses TRBV7-6 and TRBJ2-4; D unclear. Input material: PBMCs. CDR3 coding DNA: TGTGCCAGCAGCTTAGCGGGGAAGGGCGACATTCAGTACTTC. This gives the protein CASSLAGKGDIQYF.